This T cell receptor (beta chain) was retrieved from a study of blood T cell repertoires in COVID-19. Turning to the study itself: Specimens from acute and convalescent COVID-19 originated in the United States, Italy and Spain. PBMCs, B-cell-depleted T cells, or T cells provided the cDNA or gDNA that made up the material.

Sequenced by immunoSEQ multiplex PCR; TCRdb stores in-frame clones only, minus some. The data show approximately 110,000 clones, about 90% seen once. The CDR3 length is 14 residues. Germline trimming cut 5 bases from V and 7 bases from J; bases unmatched to any gene: 9. Germline assignment: CDR1 MNHEY and CDR2 SMNVEV (reference sequence). The sequencing input was peripheral blood. The rearrangement uses TRBV27 and TRBJ1-2, with 8 bases lining up with TRBD1. This TCR was sampled from a woman aged 50 to 60 with acute or convalescent COVID-19. CDR3 loop: CASSLDRGTGGYTF. The CDR3 DNA is TGTGCCAGCAGTCTAGACAGGGGTACGGGTGGCTACACCTTC.